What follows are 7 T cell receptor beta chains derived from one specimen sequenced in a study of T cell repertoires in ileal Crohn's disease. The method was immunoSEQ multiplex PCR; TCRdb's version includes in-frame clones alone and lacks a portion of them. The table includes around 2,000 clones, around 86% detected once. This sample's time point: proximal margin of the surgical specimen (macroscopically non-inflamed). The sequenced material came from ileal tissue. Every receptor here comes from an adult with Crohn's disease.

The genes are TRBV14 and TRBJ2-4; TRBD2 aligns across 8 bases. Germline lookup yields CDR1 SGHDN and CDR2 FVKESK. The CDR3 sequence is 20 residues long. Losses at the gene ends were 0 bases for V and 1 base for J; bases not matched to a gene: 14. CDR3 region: CASSQDVWRGDPLAKNIQYF. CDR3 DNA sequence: TGTGCCAGCAGCCAAGATGTATGGCGGGGGGACCCCCTTGCCAAAAACATTCAGTACTTC.

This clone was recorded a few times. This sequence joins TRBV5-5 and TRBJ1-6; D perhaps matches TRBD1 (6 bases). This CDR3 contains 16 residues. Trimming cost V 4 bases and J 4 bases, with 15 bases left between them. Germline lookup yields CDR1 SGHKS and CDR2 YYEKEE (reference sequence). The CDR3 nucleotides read TGTGCCAGCAGCCCCGGACAGCCTATTTATAATTCACCCCTCCACTTT. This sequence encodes CASSPGQPIYNSPLHF.

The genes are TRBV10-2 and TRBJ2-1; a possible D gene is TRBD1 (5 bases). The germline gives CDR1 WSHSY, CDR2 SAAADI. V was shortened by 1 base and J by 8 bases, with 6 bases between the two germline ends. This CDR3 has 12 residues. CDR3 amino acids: CASSELGDEQFF. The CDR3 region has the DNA TGCGCCAGCAGTGAGTTAGGGGATGAGCAGTTCTTC.

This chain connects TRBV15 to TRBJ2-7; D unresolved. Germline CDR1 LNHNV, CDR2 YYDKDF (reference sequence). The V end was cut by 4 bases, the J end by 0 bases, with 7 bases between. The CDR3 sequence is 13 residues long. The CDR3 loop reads CATSKGLSYEQYF. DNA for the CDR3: TGTGCCACCAGCAAGGGTCTCTCCTACGAGCAGTACTTC. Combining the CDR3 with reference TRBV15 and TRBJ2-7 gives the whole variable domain DAMVIQNPRYQVTQFGKPVTLSCSQTLNHNVMYWYQQKSSQAPKLLFHYYDKDFNNEADTPDNFQSRRPNTSFCFLDIRSPGLGDTAMYLCATSKGLSYEQYFGPGTRLTVT.

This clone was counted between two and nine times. In DNA, the CDR3 is TGTGCCAGCAGCCTCCTCGGGACTAGCGGGGGGGGGCAGTTCTTC. It translates to CASSLLGTSGGGQFF. The chain couples TRBV5-6 to TRBJ2-1, with 16 nucleotides matching TRBD2. The germline V gene encodes CDR1 SGHDT and CDR2 YYEEEE. CDR3 length: 15 residues. V gave up 4 bases and J gave up 12 bases; unmatched junction bases: 7.

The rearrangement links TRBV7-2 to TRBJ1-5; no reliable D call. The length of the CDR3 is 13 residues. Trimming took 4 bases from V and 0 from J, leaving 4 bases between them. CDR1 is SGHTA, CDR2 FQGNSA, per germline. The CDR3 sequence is CASSSYSNQPQHF. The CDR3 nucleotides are TGTGCCAGCAGCTCGTATAGCAATCAGCCCCAGCATTTT.

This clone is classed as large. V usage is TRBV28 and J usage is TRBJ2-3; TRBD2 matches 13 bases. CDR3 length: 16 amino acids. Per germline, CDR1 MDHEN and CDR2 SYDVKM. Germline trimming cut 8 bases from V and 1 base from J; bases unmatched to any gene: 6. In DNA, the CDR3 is TGTGCCAGCCCACCAACTAGCGGGGGGGGCACAGATACGCAGTATTTT. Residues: CASPPTSGGGTDTQYF.